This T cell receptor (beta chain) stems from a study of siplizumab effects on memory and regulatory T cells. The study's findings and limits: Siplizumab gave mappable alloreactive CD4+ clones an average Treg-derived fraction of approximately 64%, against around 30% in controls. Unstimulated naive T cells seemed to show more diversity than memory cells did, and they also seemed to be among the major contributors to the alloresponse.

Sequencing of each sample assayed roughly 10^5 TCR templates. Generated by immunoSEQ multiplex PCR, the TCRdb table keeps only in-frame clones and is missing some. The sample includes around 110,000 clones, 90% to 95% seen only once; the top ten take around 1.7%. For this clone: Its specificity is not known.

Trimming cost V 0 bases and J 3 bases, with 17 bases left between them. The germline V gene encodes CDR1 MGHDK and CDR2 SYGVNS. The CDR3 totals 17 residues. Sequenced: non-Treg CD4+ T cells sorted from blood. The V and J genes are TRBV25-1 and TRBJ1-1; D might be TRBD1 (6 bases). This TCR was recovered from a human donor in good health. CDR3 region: CASSEYIGQRSYTEAFF. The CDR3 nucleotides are TGTGCCAGCAGTGAATATATAGGACAGCGGAGTTACACTGAAGCTTTCTTT.